Listed below are T cell receptor beta chains from one sample, sequenced in a study of blood T cell repertoires in COVID-19. Sequencing used immunoSEQ multiplex PCR; TCRdb keeps in-frame clones, though not all of them. The data contain 200,000 to 250,000 clones, about 78% of them singletons. Material for sequencing was peripheral blood. The receptors come from a woman in her sixties or seventies with acute or convalescent COVID-19. Both conserved end residues are part of each CDR3. Fields, in order: CDR3 protein, CDR3 DNA, clone size, J gene, V gene, D gene. The D gene is left open where the match is weak. The listing skips clone size in some rows; elsewhere it reads once, few, many or a size class.

CDR3aa: CASSSRGEELFF
CDR3nt: TGTGCCAGCAGCTCCCGGGGAGAGGAGCTGTTTTTT
abundance: NA
j_gene: TRBJ2-2
v_gene: TRBV7-9
d_gene: NA

CDR3aa: CASSYQVNNEQFF
CDR3nt: TGTGCCAGCAGCTACCAGGTAAACAATGAGCAGTTCTTC
abundance: NA
j_gene: TRBJ2-1
v_gene: TRBV7-2
d_gene: NA

CDR3aa: CATLTGGAYGYTF
CDR3nt: TGTGCCACCTTGACAGGGGGCGCCTACGGCTACACCTTC
abundance: NA
j_gene: TRBJ1-2
v_gene: TRBV2
d_gene: TRBD1

CDR3aa: CASRGLAGDSYNEQFF
CDR3nt: TGTGCCAGCAGGGGACTAGCGGGGGACTCCTACAATGAGCAGTTCTTC
abundance: once
j_gene: TRBJ2-1
v_gene: TRBV7-2
d_gene: TRBD2

CDR3aa: CASSLVASGGVQETQYF
CDR3nt: TGTGCCAGCAGCTTAGTGGCTAGCGGGGGGGTCCAAGAGACCCAGTACTTC
abundance: NA
j_gene: TRBJ2-5
v_gene: TRBV7-2
d_gene: TRBD2

CDR3aa: CASRQSRIEVRSGTGELFF
CDR3nt: TGTGCCAGCAGGCAAAGCCGGATCGAGGTCAGATCAGGGACCGGGGAGCTGTTTTTT
abundance: NA
j_gene: TRBJ2-2
v_gene: TRBV21-1
d_gene: NA

CDR3aa: CASSLGTRDFYGYTF
CDR3nt: TGTGCCAGCAGCTTAGGTACCAGGGATTTCTATGGCTACACCTTC
abundance: NA
j_gene: TRBJ1-2
v_gene: TRBV5-5
d_gene: NA

CDR3aa: CASSLGPGMVETQYF
CDR3nt: TGTGCCAGCAGCTTAGGTCCAGGGATGGTGGAGACCCAGTACTTC
abundance: few
j_gene: TRBJ2-5
v_gene: TRBV7-2
d_gene: NA

CDR3aa: CASSSDAGGTIYF
CDR3nt: TGTGCCAGCAGTTCCGACGCAGGAGGCACCATATATTTT
abundance: NA
j_gene: TRBJ1-3
v_gene: TRBV6-5
d_gene: NA

CDR3aa: CASSYEGGVGDTEAFF
CDR3nt: TGTGCCAGCAGTTACGAAGGGGGCGTTGGGGACACTGAAGCTTTCTTT
abundance: NA
j_gene: TRBJ1-1
v_gene: TRBV6-2/TRBV6-3
d_gene: TRBD1

CDR3aa: CASRSGGGTEAFF
CDR3nt: TGCGCCAGCAGATCAGGGGGCGGCACTGAAGCTTTCTTT
abundance: NA
j_gene: TRBJ1-1
v_gene: TRBV5-1
d_gene: TRBD1

CDR3aa: CASSPVTGTYQPQHF
CDR3nt: TGTGCCAGCAGCCCAGTGACAGGAACCTATCAGCCCCAGCATTTT
abundance: NA
j_gene: TRBJ1-5
v_gene: TRBV11-2
d_gene: NA

CDR3aa: CASRTPGQGDPSYGYTF
CDR3nt: TGTGCCAGCAGGACCCCGGGACAGGGGGATCCGAGCTATGGCTACACCTTC
abundance: once
j_gene: TRBJ1-2
v_gene: TRBV28
d_gene: TRBD1

CDR3aa: CASSRLGAGGPRGDTQYF
CDR3nt: TGTGCCAGCAGCCGTTTAGGAGCGGGGGGGCCTAGGGGAGATACGCAGTATTTT
abundance: NA
j_gene: TRBJ2-3
v_gene: TRBV3-1/TRBV3-2
d_gene: TRBD2

CDR3aa: CASSYLSRGHPYEQYF
CDR3nt: TGTGCCAGCAGTTACCTCTCGCGGGGTCACCCTTACGAGCAGTACTTC
abundance: NA
j_gene: TRBJ2-7
v_gene: TRBV6-2/TRBV6-3
d_gene: NA

CDR3aa: CASSYWERGDGDTQYF
CDR3nt: TGTGCCAGCAGTTACTGGGAGCGGGGGGATGGGGATACGCAGTATTTT
abundance: NA
j_gene: TRBJ2-3
v_gene: TRBV6-2/TRBV6-3
d_gene: TRBD2

CDR3aa: CASSQESSPLAGAQETQYF
CDR3nt: TGCGCCAGCAGCCAAGAGTCCAGCCCCCTAGCGGGGGCCCAAGAGACCCAGTACTTC
abundance: few
j_gene: TRBJ2-5
v_gene: TRBV4-1
d_gene: TRBD2

CDR3aa: CASSQPWASGNTIYF
CDR3nt: TGCGCCAGCAGCCAACCCTGGGCCTCTGGAAACACCATATATTTT
abundance: NA
j_gene: TRBJ1-3
v_gene: TRBV4-1
d_gene: NA

CDR3aa: CASRRGQGGQETQYF
CDR3nt: TGTGCCAGCAGGCGGGGACAGGGAGGGCAAGAGACCCAGTACTTC
abundance: NA
j_gene: TRBJ2-5
v_gene: TRBV11-2
d_gene: TRBD1

CDR3aa: CASSALKAGGTDTQYF
CDR3nt: TGTGCCAGCAGCGCCCTGAAAGCGGGGGGTACAGATACGCAGTATTTT
abundance: NA
j_gene: TRBJ2-3
v_gene: TRBV9
d_gene: TRBD2

CDR3aa: CASSSIQQNTEAFF
CDR3nt: TGTGCCAGCTCGTCTATACAGCAGAACACTGAAGCTTTCTTT
abundance: many
j_gene: TRBJ1-1
v_gene: TRBV18
d_gene: NA

CDR3aa: CASSYFGTDTQYF
CDR3nt: TGTGCCAGCAGTTATTTCGGTACAGATACGCAGTATTTT
abundance: NA
j_gene: TRBJ2-3
v_gene: TRBV6-5
d_gene: NA

CDR3aa: CASSRTGQGNQPQHF
CDR3nt: TGTGCCAGCAGTCGAACGGGACAGGGTAATCAGCCCCAGCATTTT
abundance: NA
j_gene: TRBJ1-5
v_gene: TRBV6-2/TRBV6-3
d_gene: TRBD1

CDR3aa: CASSLWRQGAGETQYF
CDR3nt: TGTGCCAGCAGCCTATGGCGACAGGGGGCCGGGGAGACCCAGTACTTC
abundance: few
j_gene: TRBJ2-5
v_gene: TRBV14
d_gene: TRBD1

CDR3aa: CASSSGTSGFNEQFF
CDR3nt: TGTGCCAGCAGTTCCGGGACTAGCGGGTTCAATGAGCAGTTCTTC
abundance: NA
j_gene: TRBJ2-1
v_gene: TRBV5-4
d_gene: TRBD2

CDR3aa: CASSYSTRGQPQHF
CDR3nt: TGTGCCAGCAGTTACTCAACTCGGGGTCAGCCCCAGCATTTT
abundance: few
j_gene: TRBJ1-5
v_gene: TRBV6-5
d_gene: NA

CDR3aa: CASSLSNSPLHF
CDR3nt: TGTGCCAGCAGCCTCTCTAATTCACCCCTCCACTTT
abundance: NA
j_gene: TRBJ1-6
v_gene: TRBV7-8
d_gene: NA

CDR3aa: CASSHSRAAAKNIQYF
CDR3nt: TGTGCCAGCAGCCACTCGCGGGCCGCGGCCAAAAACATTCAGTACTTC
abundance: NA
j_gene: TRBJ2-4
v_gene: TRBV3-1/TRBV3-2
d_gene: NA

CDR3aa: CASSDDGLSRGNNEQYF
CDR3nt: TGTGCCAGCAGTGACGACGGTCTATCCAGGGGAAACAACGAGCAGTACTTC
abundance: NA
j_gene: TRBJ2-7
v_gene: TRBV6-4
d_gene: NA

CDR3aa: CASSSSGGDYGYTF
CDR3nt: TGTGCCAGCAGTTCTAGTGGGGGGGACTATGGCTACACCTTC
abundance: NA
j_gene: TRBJ1-2
v_gene: TRBV28
d_gene: NA

CDR3aa: CASSLAAGPGSGANVLTF
CDR3nt: TGTGCCAGCAGCTTAGCGGCGGGGCCGGGCTCTGGGGCCAACGTCCTGACTTTC
abundance: NA
j_gene: TRBJ2-6
v_gene: TRBV7-9
d_gene: NA